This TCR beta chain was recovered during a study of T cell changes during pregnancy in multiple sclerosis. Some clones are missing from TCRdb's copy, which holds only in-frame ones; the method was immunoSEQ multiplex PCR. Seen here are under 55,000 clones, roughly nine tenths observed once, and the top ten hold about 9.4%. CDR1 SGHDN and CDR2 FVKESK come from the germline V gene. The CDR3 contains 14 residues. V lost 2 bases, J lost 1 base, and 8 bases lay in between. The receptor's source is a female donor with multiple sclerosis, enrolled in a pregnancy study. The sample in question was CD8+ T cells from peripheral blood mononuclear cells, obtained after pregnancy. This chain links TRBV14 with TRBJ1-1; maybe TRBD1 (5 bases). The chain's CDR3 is CASSQTGQNTEAFF. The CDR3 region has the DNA TGTGCCAGCAGCCAAACAGGACAGAACACTGAAGCTTTCTTT.